The 17 T cell receptor beta chains in this list originate from one sample, sequenced in a study of blood T cell repertoires in COVID-19. Only in-frame clones appear in the TCRdb table, and some are missing; sequencing was by immunoSEQ multiplex PCR. In the table there are 150,000 to 200,000 clones, about 89% of which are singletons. Sequencing was performed on peripheral blood. Receptors originate from a man between 18 and 29 years old who had recovered from COVID-19.

V is TRBV2 and J is TRBJ2-1; 11 nucleotides match TRBD2. Looked up from germline, CDR1 is SNHLY and CDR2 is FYNNEI. This CDR3 contains 15 residues. The V gene end was trimmed by 8 bases and the J gene end by 10 bases; junction bases not matched to a gene: 13. The CDR3 spells CASAEVAGGPREQFF. The CDR3 nucleotides are TGTGCCAGCGCTGAGGTAGCGGGAGGGCCACGAGAGCAGTTCTTC.

The genes are TRBV6-5 and TRBJ2-7; D may be TRBD2 (5 bases). CDR1 and CDR2 from the germline V gene are MNHEY and SVGAGI. Trimming removed 6 bases at V and 1 base at J, with 10 bases between. The CDR3 is 13 residues long. This CDR3 reads CASRQTSSYEQYF. CDR3 nucleotide sequence: TGTGCCAGCAGACAAACTAGTTCCTACGAGCAGTACTTC.

The chain carries TRBV6-1 and TRBJ2-1, with a tentative D call TRBD2 (6 bases). This CDR3 is 16 amino acids long. V was trimmed by 4 bases and J by 0 bases, leaving 13 bases between them. From germline, CDR1 is MNHNS and CDR2 SASEGT. CDR3 coding DNA: TGTGCCAGCAGTGTGAATGCGGGGAACTCCTACAATGAGCAGTTCTTC. This sequence encodes CASSVNAGNSYNEQFF.

This clone was detected only once. This sequence joins TRBV24-1 and TRBJ2-2; D perhaps matches TRBD2 (6 bases). The germline gives CDR1 KGHDR, CDR2 SFDVKD. Trimming stripped 8 bases from V and 4 bases from J, with 13 bases between. The CDR3 extends over 14 amino acids. CDR3 coding DNA: TGTGCCACCACGGCCGGGAGAAGCACCGGGGAGCTGTTTTTT. Its translation: CATTAGRSTGELFF.

V usage is TRBV5-1 and J usage is TRBJ2-5; weak D call: TRBD1 (6 bases). The V end was cut by 0 bases, the J end by 3 bases, with 15 bases between. CDR1 and CDR2 from the germline V gene are SGHRS and YFSETQ. The CDR3 sequence is 16 residues long. CDR3 nucleotides: TGCGCCAGCAGCTTGGCCGGTGGGCAGGGGAAAGAGACCCAGTACTTC. Protein: CASSLAGGQGKETQYF.

CDR3 sequence (DNA): TGTGCCAGCAGTTACTCTGACAGGAGAGGAAACACCATATATTTT. This codes for CASSYSDRRGNTIYF. The gene calls are TRBV6-5 and TRBJ1-3; D is perhaps TRBD1 (6 bases). The CDR3 extends over 15 amino acids. CDR1 MNHEY and CDR2 SVGAGI come from the germline V gene. V was trimmed by 0 bases and J by 4 bases, leaving 10 bases between them.

The chain links TRBV19 to TRBJ2-1; 8 nucleotides line up with TRBD2. Trimming removed 5 bases from V and 6 bases from J; junction bases left unmatched: 9. The CDR3 is made up of 15 amino acids. Germline V gene sequence: CDR1 LNHDA, CDR2 SQIVND (reference sequence). The DNA of the CDR3 is TGTGCCAGTAGTGAGACTAGCGCCAAACTCAATGAGCAGTTCTTC. Protein sequence: CASSETSAKLNEQFF.

The chain recombines TRBV19 with TRBJ2-5; 8 bases are a match to TRBD1. After removal of 4 bases from V and 5 bases from J, the junction contained 9 bases not matched to a gene. Per germline, CDR1 LNHDA and CDR2 SQIVND (reference sequence). The CDR3 extends over 15 amino acids. CDR3 DNA sequence: TGTGCCAGTAGTACGAGGAGGACAGGGTTCGAGACCCAGTACTTC. This encodes CASSTRRTGFETQYF.

The genes are TRBV5-4 and TRBJ2-1, with 8 bases aligning to TRBD2. V gave up 4 bases and J gave up 7 bases; unmatched junction bases: 10. This CDR3 has 15 amino acids. Germline V CDR1 and CDR2: SGHNT, YYREEE (reference sequence). Here the CDR3 reads CASSLPALAVNEQFF. As DNA, the CDR3 is TGTGCCAGCAGCCTCCCCGCACTAGCGGTGAATGAGCAGTTCTTC.

The chain combines TRBV29-1 with TRBJ2-1; D gene unclear. Germline CDR1 and CDR2: SQVTM and ANQGSEA. Trimming took off 3 bases at V and 2 bases at J, with 8 bases between the two ends. This CDR3 is 13 amino acids long. For the CDR3, the DNA is TGCAGCGTTGAGAGGCAAACCTACAATGAGCAGTTCTTC. It translates to CSVERQTYNEQFF.

V is TRBV27 and J is TRBJ2-1; TRBD1 is a possible D gene (6 bases). V lost 8 bases and J 8 bases, leaving 16 bases between the germline ends. There are 13 residues in the CDR3. Germline CDR1 is MNHEY and CDR2 is SMNVEV (reference sequence). CDR3 protein: CASSIQGTYEQFF. The DNA for the CDR3 is TGTGCCAGCTCTATTCAGGGGACATATGAGCAGTTCTTC.

The chain employs TRBV4-3 and TRBJ1-5, with 10 bases matching TRBD1. V shed 0 bases and J 7 bases; nucleotides not matched to a gene: 6. CDR1 is LGHNA, CDR2 YSLEER, per germline. CDR3 length equals 16 residues. CDR3 DNA sequence: TGCGCCAGCAGCCAAGATCTGGGACAGGGGAACCAGCCCCAGCATTTT. As protein: CASSQDLGQGNQPQHF.

The V and J genes are TRBV18 and TRBJ2-1; 16 bases align to TRBD2. The V and J ends lost 0 bases and 7 bases, in that order; junction bases with no gene match: 6. This CDR3 contains 18 residues. The germline V gene has CDR1 KGHSH and CDR2 LQKENI. As DNA, the CDR3 is TGTGCCAGCTCACCACCGGGACTAGCGGGAGGGGATTGGAATGAGCAGTTCTTC. This gives the protein CASSPPGLAGGDWNEQFF.

This chain joins TRBV20-1 and TRBJ2-1, with D possibly being TRBD1 (6 bases). The CDR3 has 16 residues. The V end lost 3 bases, the J end lost 0 bases, and 15 bases lay between the germline ends. Germline CDR1 and CDR2: DFQATT and SNEGSKA (reference sequence). The CDR3: CSASGKRGSSYNEQFF. The CDR3 nucleotides read TGCAGTGCTAGTGGCAAGAGGGGGAGCTCCTACAATGAGCAGTTCTTC.

The chain couples TRBV10-3 to TRBJ1-2; D unclear. Germline CDR1 reads ENHRY; CDR2 reads SYGVKD. Trimming left V 0 bases short and J 7 bases short, with 6 bases between. This CDR3 has 12 amino acids. The CDR3 DNA reads as TGTGCCATCAGTGAGTCTCAGATTGGCTACACCTTC. Its translation is CAISESQIGYTF.

This sequence joins TRBV27 and TRBJ1-3, with a possible D match to TRBD1 (5 bases). The V end was cut by 6 bases, the J end by 0 bases, with 21 bases between. CDR3 length: 18 residues. In germline, CDR1 is MNHEY, CDR2 SMNVEV (reference sequence). Here the CDR3 reads CASSRTGGTVTSGNTIYF. In DNA, the CDR3 is TGTGCCAGCAGCCGAACCGGGGGAACAGTTACCTCTGGAAACACCATATATTTT.

This chain links TRBV28 with TRBJ1-5, with D possibly TRBD1 on 6 matching bases. V lost 7 bases and J lost 5, with 12 bases in between. Germline CDR1 MDHEN, CDR2 SYDVKM. The CDR3 length is 13 residues. The CDR3 loop is CASTPGQHQPQHF. The CDR3 bases are TGTGCCAGCACTCCGGGACAACATCAGCCCCAGCATTTT.